Listed here are 5 T cell receptor beta chains from one sample, sequenced in a study of T-cell memory formation after mild COVID-19. TCRdb re-called the 5' RACE reads through MiXCR, storing one row per CDR3 protein. This table has roughly 150,000 distinct CDR3 sequences, approximately 14% appearing once. Sequences were obtained from PBMCs or a T cell subset sorted from them (not recorded which). The source of these receptors is an adult woman who had mild COVID-19 (a few samples of this study predate the infection). Cell type and time point are not known.

The chain uses TRBV7-2 and TRBJ2-1; TRBD2 matches at 8 bases. CDR1 is SGHTA and CDR2 is FQGNSA in the germline V gene. The CDR3 consists of 16 residues. Trimming removed 2 bases from V and 3 bases from J; junction bases left unmatched: 6. The CDR3 loop reads CASSLSISGNYNEQFF. CDR3 sequence (DNA): TGTGCCAGCAGCTTAAGTATTAGCGGGAACTACAATGAGCAGTTCTTC.

This clonotype has more than one count but fewer than ten. J is TRBJ2-1 and V is TRBV7-9, with D possibly being TRBD1 (6 bases). The CDR3 runs to 13 residues. In germline, CDR1 is SEHNR, CDR2 FQNEAQ (reference sequence). V shed 4 bases and J shed 8 bases, with 12 bases lying between them. The CDR3 region is CASSSGQRHEQFF. As DNA, the CDR3 is TGTGCCAGCAGCTCAGGACAGAGGCATGAGCAGTTCTTC.

A few counts support this clonotype. The chain joins TRBV4-1 to TRBJ2-1; D ambiguous. Germline values: CDR1 MGHRA, CDR2 YSYEKL. This CDR3 is built from 19 residues. V lost 0 bases and J lost 0, with 18 bases in between. DNA for the CDR3: TGCGCCAGCAGCCAAGATCGACCTTCGCGCTTGAGCTCCTACAATGAGCAGTTCTTC. It is translated as CASSQDRPSRLSSYNEQFF.

In this sample, this clonotype turned up a few times. The V and J genes are TRBV4-2 and TRBJ1-2, with D maybe TRBD1 (5 bases). Germline CDR1 is LGHNA and CDR2 is YNFKEQ. V lost 0 bases and J lost 2, with 10 bases in between. The CDR3 is made up of 15 amino acids. CDR3 bases: TGTGCCAGCAGCCAAGAACAGACAGTAAACTATGGCTACACCTTC. Protein product: CASSQEQTVNYGYTF.

This clonotype has a handful of counts. The J gene is TRBJ1-4, the V gene TRBV20-1; D not certain. V gave up 3 bases and J gave up 6 bases, with 14 bases separating them. From germline, CDR1 is DFQATT and CDR2 SNEGSKA (reference sequence). This CDR3 region has 14 residues. CDR3 in amino acids: CSARWLGLHEKLFF. CDR3 DNA: TGCAGTGCTAGGTGGCTCGGGCTTCATGAAAAACTGTTTTTT.